These T cell receptor beta chains were read from a single sample in a study of metastatic and nonmetastatic thyroid tumors. Through MiXCR, TCRdb re-clonotyped the PCR reads. Among 9,000 to 9,500 clones listed, around 29% were seen once. Sequencing input: tumor tissue. The receptors stem from a female donor with papillary thyroid cancer or a benign thyroid nodule (not recorded which). Some clones in this sample may be carry-over from other donors' samples. The CDR3 runs from the conserved cysteine through the conserved F or W. Each record gives: clone size, J gene, D gene, V gene, CDR3 DNA, CDR3 protein. A D gene is named only where the DNA matches it firmly. Size values are once, few and many counts, or a class for expanded clones, and some rows have none.

>.|TRBJ2-1|TRBD2|TRBV28
TGTGCCAGCAGCCCGAGCGGGAATTACAATGAGCAGTTCTTC
CASSPSGNYNEQFF
>medium-sized|TRBJ2-3|.|TRBV20-1
TGCAGTGCTAGGCTCTTGGGGTTGTTCAACACAGATACGCAGTATTTT
CSARLLGLFNTDTQYF
>medium-sized|TRBJ1-1|TRBD1|TRBV15
TGTGCCACCAGCACTAGCGGACAGGTTGAAGCTTTCTTT
CATSTSGQVEAFF
>few|TRBJ2-7|.|TRBV27
TGTGCCAGCAGCTACCGGGACTTATTTGAAGAGCAGTACTTC
CASSYRDLFEEQYF
>once|TRBJ2-7|TRBD1|TRBV20-1
TGCAGGGCTCAGGGGGCTTCCTACGAGCAGTACTTC
CRAQGASYEQYF
>medium-sized|TRBJ2-3|TRBD1|TRBV10-3
TGTGCCATCAGCCGTGGGACAGGAACAGATACGCAGTATTTT
CAISRGTGTDTQYF
>.|TRBJ2-7|.|TRBV27
TGTGCCAGCAGTTTATCCGAATACTACGAGCAGTACTTC
CASSLSEYYEQYF
>.|TRBJ2-2|TRBD1|TRBV6-2/TRBV6-3
TGTGCCATCAGTTCTCAGGGGGCCTACACCGGGGATCTGTTTTTT
CAISSQGAYTGDLFF
>medium-sized|TRBJ2-1|.|TRBV9
TGTGCCAGCAGCGTAGTGGGGGGCGCCTACAATGAGCAGTTCTTC
CASSVVGGAYNEQFF
>few|TRBJ2-1|TRBD1|TRBV28
TGTGCCAGCAGTGGGGCAAGGGGGCGCGTCGATGAGCAGTTCTTC
CASSGARGRVDEQFF
>.|TRBJ1-2|.|TRBV11-2
TGTGCCAGCAGCCAACTTATGGCCACAGGGCCCTATGGCTACACCTTC
CASSQLMATGPYGYTF
>few|TRBJ2-1|.|TRBV27
TGTGCCAGCAGTTTATGGTCCGGGGAGCGAGCCGGTTACAATGAGCAGTTCTTC
CASSLWSGERAGYNEQFF
>.|TRBJ1-2|TRBD1|TRBV19
TGTGCCAGTTTCGACTTAGGACAGGCGACAAACTATGGCTACACCTTC
CASFDLGQATNYGYTF
>many|TRBJ2-1|TRBD2|TRBV18
TGTGCCAGCTCACCAGTTGGACTAGCGGGAGATAATGAGCAGTTCTTC
CASSPVGLAGDNEQFF
>many|TRBJ2-5|TRBD1|TRBV29-1
TGCAGCGTGACAGGGGGCAAGGAGACCCAGTACTTC
CSVTGGKETQYF
>few|TRBJ1-6|.|TRBV28
TGTGCCAGCAGCCGGACAAGCAATAATTCACCCCTCCACTTT
CASSRTSNNSPLHF
>medium-sized|TRBJ2-7|TRBD2|TRBV20-1
TGCAGTGCTAGAAGCCTAGCGGGAGGGAGCGACGAGCAGTACTTC
CSARSLAGGSDEQYF
>many|TRBJ2-4|.|TRBV27
TGTGCCAGCAGTTTGGGGTCCCCAACACGGACCTTCGGCAAAAACATTCAGTACTTC
CASSLGSPTRTFGKNIQYF
>few|TRBJ1-4|TRBD1|TRBV12-3/TRBV12-4
TGTTCCATCAGTTTGGAGGGGGCCGAAAAACTGTTTTTT
CSISLEGAEKLFF
>few|TRBJ1-6|TRBD1|TRBV28
TGTGCCAGCAGTTTAGTTCGTACAGGGGGCATTCCAGCCCTCCACTTT
CASSLVRTGGIPALHF
>many|TRBJ2-7|.|TRBV4-3
TGCGCCAGCAGCCAAGATTTACGCAGGCCACGGGCCTACGAACAGTACTTC
CASSQDLRRPRAYEQYF
>many|TRBJ2-1|TRBD2|TRBV7-9
TGTGCCAGCAGCTTGGGGGTGAGTAGCGGGAGCTACAATGAGCAGTTCTTC
CASSLGVSSGSYNEQFF
>.|TRBJ2-7|.|TRBV4-2
TGTGCCAGCAGCCCAGGCAGGAAAGGGGCGGGCAACAATTACGAGCAGTACTTC
CASSPGRKGAGNNYEQYF
>many|TRBJ1-1|.|TRBV20-1
TGCAGTGCTAGAGGTCTAGAGGGCACTGAAGCTTTCTTT
CSARGLEGTEAFF
>.|TRBJ2-1|TRBD2|TRBV30
TGTGCCTGGACTACGGGAGGCGGCAATGAGCAGTTCTTC
CAWTTGGGNEQFF
>.|TRBJ1-2|.|TRBV4-3
TGCGCCAGCAGCTTAGGTTCGAAAGATAACTATGGCTACACCTTC
CASSLGSKDNYGYTF
>.|TRBJ2-1|.|TRBV27
TGTGCCAGCAGCGACAACACTGGGCTGGAGCGGGATGAGCAGTTCTTC
CASSDNTGLERDEQFF
>few|TRBJ2-2|TRBD1|TRBV5-1
TGCGCCAGCAGCTTGGCCGGGACAGGGGAAACCGGGGAGCTGTTTTTT
CASSLAGTGETGELFF
>.|TRBJ2-1|.|TRBV30
TGTGCCTGGAGTGTGACGGGGGCGCTTGGATACAATGATCAGTTCTTC
CAWSVTGALGYNDQFF
>few|TRBJ2-7|.|TRBV27
TGTGCCAGCAGCGCCCGGATTGGGGATTACTACGAGCAGTACTTC
CASSARIGDYYEQYF
>.|TRBJ1-1|.|TRBV4-2
TGTGCCAGCACTTGGGACATGCTTCCCACTGAAGCTTTCTTT
CASTWDMLPTEAFF
>medium-sized|TRBJ2-1|.|TRBV20-1
TGCAGTGCTAGAGACAGCGTCGAGCAGTTCTTC
CSARDSVEQFF
>many|TRBJ1-4|.|TRBV19
TGTGCCAGTAGGATTCTCGGGGGGCGCGGTGAAAAACTGTTTTTT
CASRILGGRGEKLFF
>.|TRBJ2-7|TRBD2|TRBV20-1
TGCAGTGCTCGCCCTCGACTAGCGGGGGGTCTCGAGCAGTACTTC
CSARPRLAGGLEQYF
>many|TRBJ2-1|TRBD2|TRBV7-8
TGTGCCAGCAGCCAACGCGAGCGGGAATATGAGCAGTTCTTC
CASSQREREYEQFF
>medium-sized|TRBJ2-2|.|TRBV5-6
TGTGCCAGCAGCTTTGGTGGTCGCGGGGAGCTGTTTTTT
CASSFGGRGELFF
>many|TRBJ2-5|TRBD2|TRBV5-1
TGCGCCAGCAGCTTGGGGAGGACTAGCGGGGAGACCCAGTACTTC
CASSLGRTSGETQYF
>.|TRBJ1-1|.|TRBV7-2
TGTGCCAGTAGCGCACCCGTTTGGGGGGCCAGGGCTTTCTTT
CASSAPVWGARAFF
>many|TRBJ2-2|TRBD2|TRBV11-1
TGTGCCAGCAGCACCTGGACTAGCGGGAGGAACACCGGGGAGCTGTTTTTT
CASSTWTSGRNTGELFF
>.|TRBJ1-3|.|TRBV3-1
TGTGCCAGCAGCCAGTCAGGGGATGTGGGAAACACCATATATTTT
CASSQSGDVGNTIYF
>.|TRBJ2-1|TRBD2|TRBV11-2
TGTGCCAGCAGCTTAGGGACTAGCGGCGGGGATGAGCAGTTCTTC
CASSLGTSGGDEQFF
>few|TRBJ2-7|TRBD1|TRBV6-1
TGTGCCACCAGTGGTATGGGACAGAGCTACGAGCAGTACTTC
CATSGMGQSYEQYF
>.|TRBJ2-5|TRBD2|TRBV30
TGTGCCTGGACCCGGAGTCGGGGAGGGCAAGAGACCCAGTACTTC
CAWTRSRGGQETQYF
>.|TRBJ1-1|.|TRBV20-1
TGCAGTGCTAGAGATCTTAGGGTACAGGGCCAAGCTTTCTTT
CSARDLRVQGQAFF
>medium-sized|TRBJ2-7|.|TRBV6-1
TGTGCCAGCAGCCGAGGACTCAACTACGAGCAGTACTTC
CASSRGLNYEQYF
>.|TRBJ1-1|.|TRBV7-2
TGTGCCAGCAGCGCAGACTCCGGGAACACTGAAGCTTTCTTT
CASSADSGNTEAFF
>medium-sized|TRBJ1-1|.|TRBV6-1
TGTGCCAGCAGTTCCCTCTCAGAGACTGAAGCTTTCTTT
CASSSLSETEAFF
>.|TRBJ1-5|TRBD1|TRBV5-1
TGCGCCAGCAGCTTGGAGGGGGCCTATCAGCCCCAGCATTTT
CASSLEGAYQPQHF
>medium-sized|TRBJ2-7|TRBD2|TRBV2
TGTGCCAGCAGTAGAGGGGAGGGTTTCTACGAGCAGTACTTC
CASSRGEGFYEQYF
>.|TRBJ2-7|.|TRBV7-8
TGTGCCAGCCAACCTATTTTGGGGCGGAGAGCCTACAAGCAGTACTTC
CASQPILGRRAYKQYF
>medium-sized|TRBJ2-5|.|TRBV28
TGTGCCAGCAGTGCTGCAGGGGCGGGCGGGGAGACCCAGTACTTC
CASSAAGAGGETQYF
>many|TRBJ1-6|.|TRBV27
TGTGCCAGCAGCATTAAGCAGGGCGGCTCCTATAATTCACCCCTCCACTTT
CASSIKQGGSYNSPLHF
>few|TRBJ1-2|.|TRBV12-5
TGTGCTAGTGGTTTGGGACAGAGGGGCTACACCTTC
CASGLGQRGYTF
>.|TRBJ1-2|.|TRBV9
TGTGCCAGCAGCGTAGATGGAGGGGTGTACTATGGCTACACCTTC
CASSVDGGVYYGYTF
>many|TRBJ2-2|TRBD2|TRBV7-9
TGTGCCAGCAGCTCTGGACTAGCGGGACCCGGGGAGCTGTTTTTT
CASSSGLAGPGELFF
>few|TRBJ2-7|.|TRBV15
TGTGCCACCAGCAGATATCTAGGGTACCTCTACGAGCAGTACTTC
CATSRYLGYLYEQYF
>medium-sized|TRBJ2-2|.|TRBV10-1
TGCGCCAGCAGGAGGGATTACACCGGGGAGCTGTTTTTT
CASRRDYTGELFF
>few|TRBJ1-4|.|TRBV6-1
TGTGCCAGCAGTGTACAAGGTGAAAAACTGTTTTTT
CASSVQGEKLFF
>many|TRBJ2-3|.|TRBV5-8
TGTGCCAGCAGTTCTGGGACATCCCACCCCACAGATACGCAGTATTTT
CASSSGTSHPTDTQYF